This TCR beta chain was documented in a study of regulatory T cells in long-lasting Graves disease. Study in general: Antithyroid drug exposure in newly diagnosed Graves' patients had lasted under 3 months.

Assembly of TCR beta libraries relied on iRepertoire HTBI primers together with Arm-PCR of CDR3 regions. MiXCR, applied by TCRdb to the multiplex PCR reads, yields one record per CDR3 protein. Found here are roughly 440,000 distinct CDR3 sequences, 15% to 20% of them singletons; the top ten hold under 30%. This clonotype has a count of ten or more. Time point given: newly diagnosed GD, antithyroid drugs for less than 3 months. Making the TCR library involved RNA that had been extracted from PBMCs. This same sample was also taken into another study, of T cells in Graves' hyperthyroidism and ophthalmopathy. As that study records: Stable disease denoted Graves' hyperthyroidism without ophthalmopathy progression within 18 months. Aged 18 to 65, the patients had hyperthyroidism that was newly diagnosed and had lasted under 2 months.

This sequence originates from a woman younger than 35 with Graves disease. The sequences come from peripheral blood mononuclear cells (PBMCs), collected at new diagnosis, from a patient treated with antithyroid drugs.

CDR3 sequence (DNA): TGTGCCAGCTCACCTCAGGGGGCGCTGGACGGTGGCTACACCTTC. Its translation is CASSPQGALDGGYTF. The rearrangement joins TRBV18 to TRBJ1-2; 8 positions match TRBD1. Germline V lookup: CDR1 KGHSH, CDR2 LQKENI. The CDR3 consists of 15 residues. V was pared by 3 bases and J by 7 bases, with 10 bases of the junction left unmatched.